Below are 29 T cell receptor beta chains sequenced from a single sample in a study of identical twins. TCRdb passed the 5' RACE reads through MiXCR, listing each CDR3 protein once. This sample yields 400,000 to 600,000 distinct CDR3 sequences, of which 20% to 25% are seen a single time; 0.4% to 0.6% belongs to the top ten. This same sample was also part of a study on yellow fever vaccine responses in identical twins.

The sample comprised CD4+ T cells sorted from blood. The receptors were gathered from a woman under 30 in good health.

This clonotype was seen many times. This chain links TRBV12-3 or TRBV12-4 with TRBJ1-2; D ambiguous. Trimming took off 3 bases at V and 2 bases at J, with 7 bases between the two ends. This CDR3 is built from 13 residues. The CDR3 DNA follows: TGTGCCAGCAGTTTTAGCAGAAACTATGGCTACACCTTC. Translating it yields CASSFSRNYGYTF.

CDR3 protein: CASSWGSRDYEQYF. As DNA, the CDR3 is TGTGCCAGCAGCTGGGGGAGCAGGGACTACGAGCAGTACTTC. The chain couples TRBV14 to TRBJ2-7, with D perhaps assigned TRBD1 or TRBD2 (5 bases each). The germline V gene has CDR1 SGHDN and CDR2 FVKESK. The CDR3 has 14 amino acids. Trimming shortened V by 5 bases and J by 3 bases, and 14 bases separated the two germline ends.

CDR3 region: CASRLQGVRTEAFF. In DNA form, the CDR3 reads TGTGCCAGCAGATTGCAGGGTGTGAGAACTGAAGCTTTCTTT. V and J are TRBV12-3 or TRBV12-4 and TRBJ1-1, with a possible D match to TRBD1 (5 bases). Trimming cost V 6 bases and J 5 bases, with 16 bases left between them. The length of the CDR3 is 14 residues.

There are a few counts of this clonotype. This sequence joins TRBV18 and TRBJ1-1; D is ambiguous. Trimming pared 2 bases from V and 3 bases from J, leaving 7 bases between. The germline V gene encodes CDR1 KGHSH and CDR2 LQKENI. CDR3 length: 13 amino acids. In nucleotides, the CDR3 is TGTGCCAGCTCACCAACGGCTGACACTGAAGCTTTCTTT. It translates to CASSPTADTEAFF.

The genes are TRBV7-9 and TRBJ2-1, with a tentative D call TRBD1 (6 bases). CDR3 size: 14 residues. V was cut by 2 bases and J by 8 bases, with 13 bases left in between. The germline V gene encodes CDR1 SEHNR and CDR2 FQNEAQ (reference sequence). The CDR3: CASSLTGKVDEQFF. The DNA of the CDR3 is TGTGCCAGCAGCTTAACAGGGAAGGTGGATGAGCAGTTCTTC. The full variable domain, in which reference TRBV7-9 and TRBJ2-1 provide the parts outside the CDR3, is DTGVSQNPRHKITKRGQNVTFRCDPISEHNRLYWYRQTLGQGPEFLTYFQNEAQLEKSRLLSDRFSAERPKGSFSTLEIQRTEQGDSAMYLCASSLTGKVDEQFFGPGTRLTVL.

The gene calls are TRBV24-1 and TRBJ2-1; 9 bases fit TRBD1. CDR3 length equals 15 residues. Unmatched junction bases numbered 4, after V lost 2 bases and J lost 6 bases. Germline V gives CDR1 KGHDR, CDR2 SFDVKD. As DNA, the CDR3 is TGTGCCACCAGTGATTACAGGGGGCTAGGCAATGAGCAGTTCTTC. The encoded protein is CATSDYRGLGNEQFF.

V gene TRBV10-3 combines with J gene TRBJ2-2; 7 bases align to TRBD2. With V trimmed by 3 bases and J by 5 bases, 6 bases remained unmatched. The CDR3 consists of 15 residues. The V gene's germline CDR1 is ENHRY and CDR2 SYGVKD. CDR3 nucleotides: TGTGCCATCAGTGATGGACTAGGGCAGACCGGGGAGCTGTTTTTT. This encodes CAISDGLGQTGELFF.

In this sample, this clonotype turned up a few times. The CDR3 DNA reads as TGTGCCAGCAGCCAAGACCGTGCAGGGCTAGCGGACAACAATGAGCAGTTCTTC. This translates into CASSQDRAGLADNNEQFF. The chain recombines TRBV3-1 with TRBJ2-1, with 7 bases identical to TRBD2. The V gene end was trimmed by 0 bases and the J gene end by 5 bases; junction bases not matched to a gene: 13. The germline CDR1 and CDR2 sequences are LGHDT and YNNKEL (reference sequence). The length of the CDR3 is 18 residues.

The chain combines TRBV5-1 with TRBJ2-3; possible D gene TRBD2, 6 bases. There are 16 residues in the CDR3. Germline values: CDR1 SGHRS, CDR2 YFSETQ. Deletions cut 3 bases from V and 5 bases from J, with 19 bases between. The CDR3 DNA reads TGCGCCAGCAGCTCGGGACTTTTAGGATGGGGAGATACGCAGTATTTT. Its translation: CASSSGLLGWGDTQYF.

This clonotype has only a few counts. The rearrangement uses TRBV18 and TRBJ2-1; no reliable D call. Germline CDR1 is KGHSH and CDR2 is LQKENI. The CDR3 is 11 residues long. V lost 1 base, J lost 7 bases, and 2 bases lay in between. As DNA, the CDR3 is TGTGCCAGCTCACCACAGAATGAGCAGTTCTTC. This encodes CASSPQNEQFF.

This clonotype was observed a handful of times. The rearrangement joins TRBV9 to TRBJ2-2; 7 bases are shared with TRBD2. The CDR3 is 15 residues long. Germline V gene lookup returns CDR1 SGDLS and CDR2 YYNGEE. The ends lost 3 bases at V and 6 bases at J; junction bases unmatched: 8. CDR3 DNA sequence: TGTGCCAGCAGCGCCGGACTAGAGGCTCCCGGGGAGCTGTTTTTT. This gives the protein CASSAGLEAPGELFF.

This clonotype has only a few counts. CDR3 loop: CAIRPRTGGTEAFF. The DNA for the CDR3 is TGTGCCATCAGACCACGGACAGGGGGGACTGAAGCTTTCTTT. J is TRBJ1-1 and V is TRBV10-3; 10 nucleotides match TRBD1. The CDR3 is 14 residues long. CDR1 and CDR2 from the germline V gene are ENHRY and SYGVKD. The J segment lost 5 bases and the V segment lost 6 bases, leaving 6 bases of the junction unmatched.

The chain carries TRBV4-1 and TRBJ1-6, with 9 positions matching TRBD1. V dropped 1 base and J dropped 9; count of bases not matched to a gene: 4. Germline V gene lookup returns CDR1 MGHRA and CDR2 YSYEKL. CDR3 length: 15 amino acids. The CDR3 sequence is CASSQATGGPSPLHF. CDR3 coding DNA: TGCGCCAGCAGCCAAGCTACAGGGGGCCCTTCACCCCTCCACTTT.

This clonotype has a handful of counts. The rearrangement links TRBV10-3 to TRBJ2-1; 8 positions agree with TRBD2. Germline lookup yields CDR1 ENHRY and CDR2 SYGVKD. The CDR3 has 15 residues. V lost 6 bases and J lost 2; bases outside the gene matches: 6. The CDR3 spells CAIRVAGSTYNEQFF. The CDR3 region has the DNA TGTGCCATCAGAGTAGCGGGGTCCACCTACAATGAGCAGTTCTTC.

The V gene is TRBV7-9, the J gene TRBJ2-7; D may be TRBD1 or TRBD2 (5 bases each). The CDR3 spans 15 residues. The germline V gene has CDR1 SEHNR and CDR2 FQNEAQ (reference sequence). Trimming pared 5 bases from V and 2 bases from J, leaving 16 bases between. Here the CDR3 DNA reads TGTGCCAGCAGCCCCCGGCGAGGGGCTGCCTACGAGCAGTACTTC. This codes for CASSPRRGAAYEQYF.

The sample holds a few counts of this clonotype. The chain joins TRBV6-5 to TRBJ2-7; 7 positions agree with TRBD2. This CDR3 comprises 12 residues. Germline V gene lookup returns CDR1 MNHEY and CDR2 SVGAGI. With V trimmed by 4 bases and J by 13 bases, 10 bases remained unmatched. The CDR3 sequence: CASSSPTGGIYV. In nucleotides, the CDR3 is TGTGCCAGCAGTTCACCGACGGGGGGAATCTACGTC.

CDR3 region: CSARDIQGGRSPYEQYV. DNA of the CDR3: TGCAGTGCTAGAGATATACAGGGGGGGCGGTCTCCCTACGAGCAGTACGTC. The chain links TRBV20-1 to TRBJ2-7; D is possibly TRBD1 (8 bases). Germline CDR1 is DFQATT and CDR2 is SNEGSKA (reference sequence). Deletions cut 0 bases from V and 2 bases from J, with 20 bases between. This CDR3 has 17 residues.

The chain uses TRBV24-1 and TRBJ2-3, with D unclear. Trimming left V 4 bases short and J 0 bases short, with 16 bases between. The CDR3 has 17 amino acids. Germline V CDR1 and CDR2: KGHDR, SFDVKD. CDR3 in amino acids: CATSDPARFGSTDTQYF. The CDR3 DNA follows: TGTGCCACCAGTGACCCTGCCAGGTTTGGTAGCACAGATACGCAGTATTTT.

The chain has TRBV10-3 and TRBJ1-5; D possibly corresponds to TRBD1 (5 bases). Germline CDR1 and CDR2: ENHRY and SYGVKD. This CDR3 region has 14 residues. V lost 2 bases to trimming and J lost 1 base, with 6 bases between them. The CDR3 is CAISENRSNQPQHF. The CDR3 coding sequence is TGTGCCATCAGTGAGAACAGGAGCAATCAGCCCCAGCATTTT.

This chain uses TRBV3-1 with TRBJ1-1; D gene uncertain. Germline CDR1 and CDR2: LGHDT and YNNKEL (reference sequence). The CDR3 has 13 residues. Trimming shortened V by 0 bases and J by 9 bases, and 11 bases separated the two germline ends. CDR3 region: CASSQDSPGKAFF. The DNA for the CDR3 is TGTGCCAGCAGCCAAGATTCACCGGGAAAAGCTTTCTTT.

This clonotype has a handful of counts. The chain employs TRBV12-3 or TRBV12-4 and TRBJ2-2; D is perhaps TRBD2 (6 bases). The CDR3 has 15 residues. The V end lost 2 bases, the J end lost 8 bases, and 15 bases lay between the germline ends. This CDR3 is CASSLQRVRRGELFF. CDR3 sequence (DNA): TGTGCCAGCAGTTTACAGCGGGTGAGGCGGGGGGAGCTGTTTTTT.

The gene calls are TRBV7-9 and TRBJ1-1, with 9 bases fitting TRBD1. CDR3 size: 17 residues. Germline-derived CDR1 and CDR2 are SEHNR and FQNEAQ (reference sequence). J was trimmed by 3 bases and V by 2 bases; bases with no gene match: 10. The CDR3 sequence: CASSLIPGQGLYTEAFF. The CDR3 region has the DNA TGTGCCAGCAGCTTAATCCCGGGACAGGGCTTGTACACTGAAGCTTTCTTT.

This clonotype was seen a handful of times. Written as DNA, the CDR3 is TGCAGTGCTAGAAGCAGCGGGGGGACCCGCGAGACCCAGTACTTC. Its translation is CSARSSGGTRETQYF. The chain uses TRBV20-1 and TRBJ2-5, with TRBD2 identical over 9 bases. The CDR3 length is 15 residues. The trim removed 2 bases at V and 5 bases at J, leaving 9 bases unmatched. From germline, CDR1 is DFQATT and CDR2 SNEGSKA (reference sequence).

The CDR3 here is CASRQTGSSYNEQFF. CDR3 in DNA: TGCGCCAGCAGGCAGACAGGTAGCTCCTACAATGAGCAGTTCTTC. This chain joins TRBV4-1 and TRBJ2-1; TRBD1 is a possible D gene (6 bases). There are 15 residues in the CDR3. CDR1 MGHRA and CDR2 YSYEKL come from the germline V gene. V lost 6 bases and J 0 bases, leaving 12 bases between the germline ends.

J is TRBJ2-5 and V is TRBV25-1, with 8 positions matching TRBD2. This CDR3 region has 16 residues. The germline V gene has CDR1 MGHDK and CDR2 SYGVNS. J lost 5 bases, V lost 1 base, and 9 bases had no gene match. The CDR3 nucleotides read TGTGCCAGCAGTGAATGGTCGGGAGGGCCCGAGGAGACCCAGTACTTC. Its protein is CASSEWSGGPEETQYF.

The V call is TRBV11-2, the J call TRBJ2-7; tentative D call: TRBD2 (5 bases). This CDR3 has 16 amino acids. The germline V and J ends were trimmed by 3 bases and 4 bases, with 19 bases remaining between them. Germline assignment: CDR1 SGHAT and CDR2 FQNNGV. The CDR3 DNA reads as TGTGCCAGCAGCTTTAAGGGATCCCGGGATATTTACGAGCAGTACTTC. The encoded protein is CASSFKGSRDIYEQYF.

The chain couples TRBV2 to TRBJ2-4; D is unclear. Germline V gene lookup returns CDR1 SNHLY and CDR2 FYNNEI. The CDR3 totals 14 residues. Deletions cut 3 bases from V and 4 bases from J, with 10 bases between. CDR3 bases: TGTGCCAGCAGTGACGGGCCAAGGAAAAACATTCAGTACTTC. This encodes CASSDGPRKNIQYF.

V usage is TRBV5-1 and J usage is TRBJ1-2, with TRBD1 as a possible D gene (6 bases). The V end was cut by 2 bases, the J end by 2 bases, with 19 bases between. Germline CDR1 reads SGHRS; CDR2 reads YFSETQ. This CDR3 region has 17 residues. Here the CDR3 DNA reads TGCGCCAGCAGCTTTGGTTTCGCGGACAGCCCCAACTATGGCTACACCTTC. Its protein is CASSFGFADSPNYGYTF.

CDR3 nucleotides: TGTGCCAGCAGGCCGGGACAGGGTGAAGCTTTCTTT. Its protein product is CASRPGQGEAFF. The chain joins TRBV2 to TRBJ1-1; the match to TRBD1 covers 9 bases. The CDR3 runs 12 residues. Trimming at V came to 6 bases and at J to 7 bases, leaving 3 bases not matched to a gene. The V gene's germline CDR1 is SNHLY and CDR2 FYNNEI. Combining the CDR3 with reference TRBV2 and TRBJ1-1 gives the whole variable domain EPEVTQTPSHQVTQMGQEVILRCVPISNHLYFYWYRQILGQKVEFLVSFYNNEISEKSEIFDDQFSVERPDGSNFTLKIRSTKLEDSAMYFCASRPGQGEAFFGQGTRLTVV.